Below, 8 T cell receptor beta chains from the same sample are listed, as sequenced in a study of cytomegalovirus exposure and HLA in healthy donors. The PCR contained 60 Vbeta and 13 Jbeta primers. Only in-frame clones appear in the TCRdb table, and some are missing; sequencing was by immunoSEQ multiplex PCR. The sample consists of about 130,000 clones, just under 75% of them appearing once. The material sequenced was PBMCs. The receptors come from a man in his sixties in good health and CMV-seropositive.

The chain combines TRBV5-1 with TRBJ1-2, with 8 positions matching TRBD1. The CDR3 has 14 residues. The J segment lost 0 bases and the V segment lost 6 bases, leaving 4 bases of the junction unmatched. Germline V gene data show CDR1 as SGHRS and CDR2 as YFSETQ. The CDR3 reads CASNGQGANYGYTF. The DNA of the CDR3 is TGCGCCAGCAACGGACAGGGAGCTAACTATGGCTACACCTTC.

The chain joins TRBV7-2 to TRBJ1-6, with D perhaps matching TRBD1 (5 bases). V lost 5 bases, J lost 9 bases, and 14 bases lay in between. Germline CDR1 and CDR2: SGHTA and FQGNSA. The CDR3 is made up of 14 amino acids. The CDR3, as DNA: TGTGCCAGCAGCGTCCGGACAACGACTTCACCCCTCCACTTT. Its protein is CASSVRTTTSPLHF.

A single count supports this clone. V usage is TRBV11-1 and J usage is TRBJ2-3; D gene unclear. The V gene lost 0 bases and the J gene lost 4 bases, with 8 bases spanning the gap. Germline CDR1 reads SGHAT; CDR2 reads FQDESV (reference sequence). This CDR3 comprises 14 residues. The CDR3 DNA sequence: TGTGCCAGCAGCTTAGCCGTTCACTCAGATACGCAGTATTTT. Protein product: CASSLAVHSDTQYF. The full variable domain, rest sourced from reference TRBV11-1 and TRBJ2-3, is EAEVAQSPRYKITEKSQAVAFWCDPISGHATLYWYRQILGQGPELLVQFQDESVVDDSQLPKDRFSAERLKGVDSTLKIQPAELGDSAMYLCASSLAVHSDTQYFGPGTRLTVL.

This clone was observed a handful of times. The V and J genes are TRBV19 and TRBJ1-6; a weak D match, TRBD1 (6 bases). V was shortened by 4 bases and J by 5 bases, with 12 bases between the two germline ends. CDR3 length: 15 amino acids. Germline CDR1 LNHDA, CDR2 SQIVND (reference sequence). Written as DNA, the CDR3 is TGTGCCAGTAGTAACCTTCCAGGGGATAATTCACCCCTCCACTTT. Amino acids: CASSNLPGDNSPLHF.

The DNA for the CDR3 is TGCGCCAGCAGCCAGCCGGGCGGGGGCCCCCAGGAGACCCAGTACTTC. Encoded protein: CASSQPGGGPQETQYF. The chain employs TRBV4-1 and TRBJ2-5; TRBD2 is a possible D gene (7 bases). V lost 3 bases and J lost 5, with 19 bases in between. In germline, CDR1 is MGHRA, CDR2 YSYEKL. The CDR3 extends over 16 amino acids.

The rearrangement uses TRBV15 and TRBJ2-2, with 7 positions matching TRBD1. The trim removed 0 bases at V and 1 base at J, leaving 11 bases unmatched. Germline V CDR1 and CDR2: LNHNV, YYDKDF (reference sequence). The CDR3 runs 19 residues. The CDR3 DNA sequence: TGTGCCACCAGCAGAGATCTAGCAGGGGGAACTCTGAACACCGGGGAGCTGTTTTTT. Translation gives CATSRDLAGGTLNTGELFF.

This sequence joins TRBV9 and TRBJ2-7; maybe TRBD1 (5 bases). Trimming removed 0 bases at V and 1 base at J, with 11 bases between. The CDR3 spans 15 residues. Germline-derived CDR1 and CDR2 are SGDLS and YYNGEE. The CDR3 DNA reads TGTGCCAGCAGCGTAGGGGGCTCCCGGTCCTACGAGCAGTACTTC. Its translation: CASSVGGSRSYEQYF.

V gene TRBV11-2 combines with J gene TRBJ1-1; no reliable D call. Germline loops: CDR1 SGHAT, CDR2 FQNNGV. This CDR3 spans 14 amino acids. Trimming removed 1 base from V and 3 bases from J, with 9 bases in between. The CDR3 spells CASSLGGSHTEAFF. The CDR3 region has the DNA TGTGCCAGCAGCTTAGGAGGGTCTCACACTGAAGCTTTCTTT.